This T cell receptor (beta chain) was recorded in a study of shared clonotypes between healthy human individuals. About the study: The study used three CD4 naive, three CD4 memory, two CD8 naive and one CD8 memory plate per donor.

V lost 5 bases, J lost 5 bases, and 7 bases stayed unmatched. Germline V CDR1 and CDR2: SEHNR, FQNEAQ (reference sequence). The CDR3 consists of 15 residues. Naive CD8 cells, CD45RO-negative and positively selected for CCR7, excluded terminally differentiated effector memory CD45RA+ cells. Every donor, a Caucasian adult, lived in Nashville, Tennessee. Over several immunoSEQ plates, each subset's genomic DNA was distributed in even portions. Here immunoSEQ multiplex PCR was the method, and the copy in TCRdb shows in-frame clones only, minus some. This sample has some 600,000 clones, with 95% to 96% found just once. This clone was observed a few times. The same CDR3 can be traced to other DNA sequences in this sample.

Sequencing was done on a sample of naive CD8+ T cells sorted from blood. V is TRBV7-9 and J is TRBJ1-5, with 9 nucleotides matching TRBD1. The TCR was taken from a woman aged 25 to 39 in good health. The CDR3 DNA follows: TGTGCCAGCAGCCCACAGGGGGCGGGGGATCAGCCCCAGCATTTT. Translated, it gives CASSPQGAGDQPQHF.